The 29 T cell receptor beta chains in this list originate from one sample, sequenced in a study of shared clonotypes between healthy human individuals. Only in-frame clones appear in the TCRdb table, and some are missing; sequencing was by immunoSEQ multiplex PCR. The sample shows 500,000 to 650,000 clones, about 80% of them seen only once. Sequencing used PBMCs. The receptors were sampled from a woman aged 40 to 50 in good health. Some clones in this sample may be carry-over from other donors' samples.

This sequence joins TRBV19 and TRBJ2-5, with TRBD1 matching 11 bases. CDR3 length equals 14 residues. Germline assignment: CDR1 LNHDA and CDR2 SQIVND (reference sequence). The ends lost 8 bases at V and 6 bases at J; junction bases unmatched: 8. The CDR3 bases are TGTGCCAGTCGCCCGGGACAGGGGGTGCAGACCCAGTACTTC. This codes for CASRPGQGVQTQYF.

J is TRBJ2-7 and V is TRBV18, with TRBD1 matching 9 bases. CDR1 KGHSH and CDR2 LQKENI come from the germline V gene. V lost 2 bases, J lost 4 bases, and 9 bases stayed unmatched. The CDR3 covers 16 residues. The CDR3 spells CASSPTGTGNKYEQYF. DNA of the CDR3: TGTGCCAGCTCACCAACCGGGACAGGGAATAAGTACGAGCAGTACTTC.

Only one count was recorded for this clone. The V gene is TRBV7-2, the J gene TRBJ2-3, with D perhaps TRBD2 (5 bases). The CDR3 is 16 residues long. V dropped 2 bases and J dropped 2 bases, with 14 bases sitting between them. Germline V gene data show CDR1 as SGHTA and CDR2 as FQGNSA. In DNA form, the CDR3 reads TGTGCCAGCAGCTTAAGCGGCCCCGGAGCCACAGATACGCAGTATTTT. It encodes CASSLSGPGATDTQYF.

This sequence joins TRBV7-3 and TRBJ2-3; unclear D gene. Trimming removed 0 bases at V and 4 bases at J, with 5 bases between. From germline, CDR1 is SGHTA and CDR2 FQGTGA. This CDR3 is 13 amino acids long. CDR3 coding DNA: TGTGCCAGCAGCTTAACTGCTTCAGATACGCAGTATTTT. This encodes CASSLTASDTQYF.

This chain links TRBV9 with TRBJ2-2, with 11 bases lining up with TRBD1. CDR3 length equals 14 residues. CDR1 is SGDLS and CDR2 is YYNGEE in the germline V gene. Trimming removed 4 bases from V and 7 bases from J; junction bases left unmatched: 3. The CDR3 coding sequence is TGTGCCAGCAGCCGGACAGGGGGCGGCGGGGAGCTGTTTTTT. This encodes CASSRTGGGGELFF.

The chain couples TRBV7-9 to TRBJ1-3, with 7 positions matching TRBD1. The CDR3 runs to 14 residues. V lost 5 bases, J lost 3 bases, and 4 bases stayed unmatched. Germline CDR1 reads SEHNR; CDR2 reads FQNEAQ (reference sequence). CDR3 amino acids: CASSMTGFGNTIYF. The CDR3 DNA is TGTGCCAGCAGCATGACAGGGTTTGGAAACACCATATATTTT.

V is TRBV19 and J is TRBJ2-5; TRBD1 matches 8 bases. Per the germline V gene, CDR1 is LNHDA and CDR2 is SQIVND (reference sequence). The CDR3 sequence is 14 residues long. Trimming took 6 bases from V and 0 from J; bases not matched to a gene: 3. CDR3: CASRPTGDQETQYF. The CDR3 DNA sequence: TGTGCCAGTAGGCCGACAGGGGACCAAGAGACCCAGTACTTC.

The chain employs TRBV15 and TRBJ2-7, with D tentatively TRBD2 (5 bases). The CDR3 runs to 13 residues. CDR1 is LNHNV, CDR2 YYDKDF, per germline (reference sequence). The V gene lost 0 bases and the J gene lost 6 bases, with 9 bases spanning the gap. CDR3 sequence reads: CATSRDPEGEQYF. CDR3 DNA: TGTGCCACCAGCAGAGATCCTGAGGGCGAGCAGTACTTC. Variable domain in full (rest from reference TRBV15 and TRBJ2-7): DAMVIQNPRYQVTQFGKPVTLSCSQTLNHNVMYWYQQKSSQAPKLLFHYYDKDFNNEADTPDNFQSRRPNTSFCFLDIRSPGLGDTAMYLCATSRDPEGEQYFGPGTRLTVT.

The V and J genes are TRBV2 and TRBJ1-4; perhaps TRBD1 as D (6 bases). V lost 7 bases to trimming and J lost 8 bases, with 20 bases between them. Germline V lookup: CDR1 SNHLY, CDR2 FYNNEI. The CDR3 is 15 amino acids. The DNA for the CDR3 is TGTGCCAGCACCTCAAGGGGGACAAGATGGGAAAAACTGTTTTTT. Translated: CASTSRGTRWEKLFF.

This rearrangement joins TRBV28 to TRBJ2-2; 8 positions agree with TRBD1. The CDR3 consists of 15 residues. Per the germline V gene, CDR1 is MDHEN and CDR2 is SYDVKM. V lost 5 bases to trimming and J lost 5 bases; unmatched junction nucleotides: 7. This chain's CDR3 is CASSVRTGRTGELFF. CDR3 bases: TGTGCCAGCAGTGTACGGACAGGGCGGACCGGGGAGCTGTTTTTT.

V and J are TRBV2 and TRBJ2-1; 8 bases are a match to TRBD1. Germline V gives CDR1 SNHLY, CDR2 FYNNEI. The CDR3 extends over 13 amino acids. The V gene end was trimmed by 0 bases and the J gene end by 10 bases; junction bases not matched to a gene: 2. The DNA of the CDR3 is TGTGCCAGCAGTGAAGCCAGGGGGCTAGAGCAGTTCTTC. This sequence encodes CASSEARGLEQFF.

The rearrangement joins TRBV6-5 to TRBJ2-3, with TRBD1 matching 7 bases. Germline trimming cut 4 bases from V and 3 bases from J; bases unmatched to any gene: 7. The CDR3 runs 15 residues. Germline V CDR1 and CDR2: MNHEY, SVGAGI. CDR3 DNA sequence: TGTGCCAGCAGTTCCCTGGGACAGTCAACAGATACGCAGTATTTT. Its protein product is CASSSLGQSTDTQYF.

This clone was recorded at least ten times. CDR3 coding DNA: TGTGCCAGTAGTATACTAGCGGGAAGAGAGACCCAGTACTTC. It codes for CASSILAGRETQYF. The gene calls are TRBV19 and TRBJ2-5; 9 positions match TRBD2. With V trimmed by 2 bases and J by 4 bases, 2 bases remained unmatched. Germline V gene sequence: CDR1 LNHDA, CDR2 SQIVND (reference sequence). This CDR3 has 14 residues. The whole variable domain, filled in from reference TRBV19 and TRBJ2-5, reads DGGITQSPKYLFRKEGQNVTLSCEQNLNHDAMYWYRQDPGQGLRLIYYSQIVNDFQKGDIAEGYSVSREKKESFPLTVTSAQKNPTAFYLCASSILAGRETQYFGPGTRLLVL.

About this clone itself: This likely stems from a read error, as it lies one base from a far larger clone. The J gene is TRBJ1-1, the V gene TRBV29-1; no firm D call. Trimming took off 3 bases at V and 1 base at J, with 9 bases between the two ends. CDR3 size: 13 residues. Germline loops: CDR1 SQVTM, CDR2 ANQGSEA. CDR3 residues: CSVDAVGNTEAFF. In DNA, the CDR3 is TGCAGCGTTGACGCAGTCGGGAACACTGAAGCTTTCTTT. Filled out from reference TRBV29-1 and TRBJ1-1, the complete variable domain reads SAVISQKPSRDICQRGTSLTIQCQVDSQVTMMFWYRQQPGQSLTLIATANQGSEATYESGFVIDKFPISRPNLTFSTLTVSNMSPEDSSIYLCSVDAVGNTEAFFGQGTRLTVV.

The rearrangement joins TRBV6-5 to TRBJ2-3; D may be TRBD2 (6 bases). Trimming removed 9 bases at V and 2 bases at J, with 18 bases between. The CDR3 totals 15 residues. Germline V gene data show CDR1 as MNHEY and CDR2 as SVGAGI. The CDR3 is CASSSGGSTTDTQYF. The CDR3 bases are TGTGCCAGTAGCTCTGGGGGGTCCACCACAGATACGCAGTATTTT.

DNA of the CDR3: TGTGCCAGCAGCTTAGCTACGGGGTCCTATGGCTACACCTTC. This gives the protein CASSLATGSYGYTF. The gene calls are TRBV7-2 and TRBJ1-2; unclear D gene. The CDR3 runs to 14 residues. CDR1 SGHTA and CDR2 FQGNSA come from the germline V gene. The ends were cut back, 0 bases at V and 4 bases at J, with 9 bases in the middle.

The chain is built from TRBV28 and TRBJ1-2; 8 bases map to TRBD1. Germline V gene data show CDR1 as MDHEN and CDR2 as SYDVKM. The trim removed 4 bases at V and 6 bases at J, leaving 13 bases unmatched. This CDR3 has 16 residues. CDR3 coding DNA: TGTGCCAGCAGTTCCCCTACGGACAGGGTAGGCAATGGCTACACCTTC. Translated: CASSSPTDRVGNGYTF.

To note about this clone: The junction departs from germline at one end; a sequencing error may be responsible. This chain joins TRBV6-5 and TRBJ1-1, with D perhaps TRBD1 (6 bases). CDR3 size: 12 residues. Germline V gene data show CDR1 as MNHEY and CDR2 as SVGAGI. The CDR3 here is CASSRDNTEAFF. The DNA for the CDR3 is TGTGCCAGCAGTAGGGACAACACCGAAGCTTTCTTT.

The CDR3 reads CASSVGLAGGRITGELFF. CDR3 DNA sequence: TGTGCCAGTAGTGTTGGACTAGCGGGAGGGCGCATCACCGGGGAGCTGTTTTTT. V and J are TRBV19 and TRBJ2-2; 15 bases fit TRBD2. The germline V gene encodes CDR1 LNHDA and CDR2 SQIVND (reference sequence). The CDR3 consists of 18 residues. V gave up 5 bases and J gave up 4 bases; unmatched junction bases: 8.

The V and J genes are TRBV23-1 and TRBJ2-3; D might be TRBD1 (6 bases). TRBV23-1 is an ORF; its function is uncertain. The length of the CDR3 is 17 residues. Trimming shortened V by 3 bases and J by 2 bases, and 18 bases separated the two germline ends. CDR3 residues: CASSQTPGQTDTDTQYF. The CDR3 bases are TGCGCCAGCAGTCAGACACCGGGACAAACTGACACAGATACGCAGTATTTT.

CDR3 protein: CASSPRQENYGYTF. The CDR3 nucleotides read TGTGCCAGCAGTCCCCGACAGGAGAACTATGGCTACACCTTC. J is TRBJ1-2 and V is TRBV27, with D possibly matching TRBD1 (6 bases). V lost 5 bases and J 2 bases, leaving 12 bases between the germline ends. The CDR3 sequence is 14 residues long. Germline CDR1 MNHEY, CDR2 SMNVEV (reference sequence).

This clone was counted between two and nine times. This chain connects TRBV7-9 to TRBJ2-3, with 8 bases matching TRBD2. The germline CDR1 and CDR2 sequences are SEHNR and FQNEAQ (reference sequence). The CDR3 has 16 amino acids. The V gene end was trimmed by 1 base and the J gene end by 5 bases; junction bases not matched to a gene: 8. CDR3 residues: CASSLVAGLRQDTQYF. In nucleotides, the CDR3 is TGTGCCAGCAGCTTAGTAGCGGGATTACGGCAAGATACGCAGTATTTT.

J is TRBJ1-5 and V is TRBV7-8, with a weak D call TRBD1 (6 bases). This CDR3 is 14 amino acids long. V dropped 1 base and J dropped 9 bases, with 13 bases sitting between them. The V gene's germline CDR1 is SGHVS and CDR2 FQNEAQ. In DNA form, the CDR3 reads TGTGCCAGCAGCTTAGAGACAGGTGAATGGCCCCAGCATTTT. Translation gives CASSLETGEWPQHF.

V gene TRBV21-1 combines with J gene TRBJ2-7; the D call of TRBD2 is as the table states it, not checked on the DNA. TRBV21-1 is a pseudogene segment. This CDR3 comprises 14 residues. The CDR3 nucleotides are TGTGCCAGCAGCGAAGGGACTGGGCCCTACGAGCAGTACTTC. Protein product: CASSEGTGPYEQYF.

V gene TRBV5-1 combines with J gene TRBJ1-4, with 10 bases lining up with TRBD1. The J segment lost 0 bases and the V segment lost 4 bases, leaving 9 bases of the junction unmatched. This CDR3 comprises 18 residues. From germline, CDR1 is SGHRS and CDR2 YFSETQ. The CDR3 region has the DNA TGCGCCAGCAGCGGCCGGGACAGGGGCCTGACAACTAATGAAAAACTGTTTTTT. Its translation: CASSGRDRGLTTNEKLFF. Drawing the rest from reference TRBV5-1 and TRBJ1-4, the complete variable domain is KAGVTQTPRYLIKTRGQQVTLSCSPISGHRSVSWYQQTPGQGLQFLFEYFSETQRNKGNFPGRFSGRQFSNSRSEMNVSTLELGDSALYLCASSGRDRGLTTNEKLFFGSGTQLSVL.

The CDR3 region is CASPWRQGRTDTQYF. The CDR3 nucleotides read TGTGCCAGCCCCTGGAGACAGGGTAGGACAGATACGCAGTATTTT. This sequence joins TRBV27 and TRBJ2-3; 7 bases line up with TRBD1. The ends lost 8 bases at V and 3 bases at J; junction bases unmatched: 11. The CDR3 is made up of 15 amino acids. CDR1 is MNHEY and CDR2 is SMNVEV in the germline V gene (reference sequence).

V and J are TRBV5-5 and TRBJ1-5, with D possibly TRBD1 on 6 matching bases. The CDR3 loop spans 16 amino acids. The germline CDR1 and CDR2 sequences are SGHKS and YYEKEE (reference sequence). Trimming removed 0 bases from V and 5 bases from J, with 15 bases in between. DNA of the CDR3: TGTGCCAGCAGCTTGGTCCCCATAAGGGGGGATCAGCCCCAGCATTTT. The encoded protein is CASSLVPIRGDQPQHF.

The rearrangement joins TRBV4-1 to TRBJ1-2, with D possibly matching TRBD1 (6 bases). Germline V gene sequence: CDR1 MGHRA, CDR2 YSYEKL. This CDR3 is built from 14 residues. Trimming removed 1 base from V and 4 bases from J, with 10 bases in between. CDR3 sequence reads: CASSQGTGRYGYTF. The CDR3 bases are TGCGCCAGCAGCCAAGGAACAGGGCGCTATGGCTACACCTTC.

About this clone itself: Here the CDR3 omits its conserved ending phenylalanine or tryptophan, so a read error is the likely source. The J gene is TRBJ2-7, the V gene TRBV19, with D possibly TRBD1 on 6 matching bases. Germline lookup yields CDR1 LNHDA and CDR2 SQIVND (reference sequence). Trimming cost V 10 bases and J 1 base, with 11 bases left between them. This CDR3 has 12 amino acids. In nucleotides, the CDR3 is TGTGCCACCAGAACAGGGTCCTACGAGCAGTACCTC. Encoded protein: CATRTGSYEQYL.